This TCR beta chain came from a study of T cells in Graves' hyperthyroidism and ophthalmopathy. Germline V gene lookup returns CDR1 MNHNS and CDR2 SASEGT. Deletions cut 4 bases from V and 5 bases from J, with 14 bases between. This CDR3 region has 14 residues. Template material for amplifying TCR beta CDR3 regions consisted of RNA transcripts. Using the HTBI primer set, a first-round RT-PCR was run on the TCR CDR3. TCRdb re-called the multiplex PCR reads through MiXCR, storing one row per CDR3 protein. Of around 620,000 distinct CDR3 sequences in the sample, 15% to 20% are singletons; the top ten hold approximately 3.9%.

The sequence came from a woman in her twenties or thirties with Graves' hyperthyroidism. The specimen sequenced was blood. The chain carries TRBV6-1 and TRBJ2-5; D unclear. The CDR3 loop is CASSARTSRETQYF. CDR3 bases: TGTGCCAGCAGTGCAAGGACGTCCCGGGAGACCCAGTACTTC.